A single sample is the source of the 10 T cell receptor beta chains below, sequenced in a study of OX40 agonist ivuxolimab in advanced cancers. Clones were sequenced by immunoSEQ multiplex PCR, and TCRdb holds only the in-frame ones, with some missing. The sample has roughly 70,000 clones, approximately 88% seen once. The starting material was CD4+ or CD8+ T cells sorted from blood, obtained in a trial of the OX40 agonist ivuxolimab. These receptors were collected from an adult with an advanced solid tumor such as melanoma, head and neck, liver or kidney cancer.

In its sample, this clone was seen a few times. This chain links TRBV10-2 with TRBJ1-5; D gene uncertain. CDR3 length equals 12 residues. CDR1 is WSHSY, CDR2 SAAADI, per germline. Trimming removed 1 base from V and 5 bases from J, with 3 bases in between. The CDR3 nucleotides are TGCGCCAGCAGTGAGTTGGATCAGCCCCAGCATTTT. Its translation is CASSELDQPQHF.

The chain recombines TRBV7-2 with TRBJ1-1; D is undetermined. Trimming removed 8 bases at V and 1 base at J, with 11 bases between. CDR3 length equals 13 residues. The germline V gene has CDR1 SGHTA and CDR2 FQGNSA. CDR3 residues: CASGHVGNTEAFF. The CDR3 bases are TGTGCCAGCGGCCACGTCGGGAACACTGAAGCTTTCTTT.

The chain links TRBV5-8 to TRBJ1-5; D might be TRBD1 (5 bases). The V and J ends lost 5 bases and 0 bases respectively, with 12 bases between them. Germline assignment: CDR1 SGHTS and CDR2 YDEGEE. CDR3 size: 15 residues. The CDR3 region is CASRSDSYSNQPQHF. CDR3 coding DNA: TGTGCCAGCAGGTCAGACAGCTATAGCAATCAGCCCCAGCATTTT. Filled out from reference TRBV5-8 and TRBJ1-5, the complete variable domain reads EAGVTQSPTHLIKTRGQQATLRCSPISGHTSVYWYQQALGLGLQFLLWYDEGEERNRGNFPPRFSGRQFPNYSSELNVNALELEDSALYLCASRSDSYSNQPQHFGDGTRLSIL.

The chain links TRBV18 to TRBJ1-5; D is unclear. The CDR3 spans 15 residues. Germline V gene sequence: CDR1 KGHSH, CDR2 LQKENI. V was shortened by 2 bases and J by 2 bases, with 10 bases between the two germline ends. The CDR3 reads CASSPLAMGNQPQHF. The CDR3 bases are TGTGCCAGCTCACCATTAGCCATGGGCAATCAGCCCCAGCATTTT.

The chain couples TRBV7-2 to TRBJ1-6; possible D gene TRBD1, 6 bases. Germline V lookup: CDR1 SGHTA, CDR2 FQGNSA. Trimming shortened V by 2 bases and J by 4 bases, and 12 bases separated the two germline ends. The CDR3 contains 16 residues. CDR3 sequence (DNA): TGTGCCAGCAGCTTAACGGGGGGACAATATAATTCACCCCTCCACTTT. It translates to CASSLTGGQYNSPLHF.

This chain connects TRBV2 to TRBJ1-5; TRBD1 might be the D (5 bases). Trimming cost V 6 bases and J 3 bases, with 15 bases left between them. There are 15 residues in the CDR3. The V gene's germline CDR1 is SNHLY and CDR2 FYNNEI. CDR3 residues: CASRETDLDNQPQHF. CDR3 in DNA: TGTGCCAGCAGGGAGACAGACTTAGACAATCAGCCCCAGCATTTT. Supplemented by reference TRBV2 and TRBJ1-5, the full variable domain reads EPEVTQTPSHQVTQMGQEVILRCVPISNHLYFYWYRQILGQKVEFLVSFYNNEISEKSEIFDDQFSVERPDGSNFTLKIRSTKLEDSAMYFCASRETDLDNQPQHFGDGTRLSIL.

The chain uses TRBV19 and TRBJ1-6; 7 bases match TRBD1. The V gene end was trimmed by 6 bases and the J gene end by 7 bases; junction bases not matched to a gene: 21. Germline CDR1 reads LNHDA; CDR2 reads SQIVND (reference sequence). This CDR3 region has 19 residues. The CDR3 DNA is TGTGCCAGTAGGTACACCGGGACAGAATTCCTCATGGGGAATTCACCCCTCCACTTT. The encoded protein is CASRYTGTEFLMGNSPLHF.

This clone has more than one count but fewer than ten. The chain is built from TRBV27 and TRBJ1-5, with 7 bases aligning to TRBD1. Germline loops: CDR1 MNHEY, CDR2 SMNVEV (reference sequence). Trimming cost V 6 bases and J 5 bases; bases outside gene matches: 7. The CDR3 contains 14 residues. DNA for the CDR3: TGTGCCAGCAGCCAAGACAGGGTCTATCAGCCCCAGCATTTT. Translated, it gives CASSQDRVYQPQHF.

This chain links TRBV5-6 with TRBJ2-1; no clear D gene. Deletions cut 4 bases from V and 10 bases from J, with 12 bases between. Looked up from germline, CDR1 is SGHDT and CDR2 is YYEEEE. CDR3 length equals 12 residues. The CDR3: CASSRRFVEQFF. CDR3 coding DNA: TGTGCCAGCAGCCGACGATTTGTGGAGCAGTTCTTC. The complete variable domain, with remaining parts taken from reference TRBV5-6 and TRBJ2-1, reads DAGVTQSPTHLIKTRGQQVTLRCSPKSGHDTVSWYQQALGQGPQFIFQYYEEEERQRGNFPDRFSGHQFPNYSSELNVNALLLGDSALYLCASSRRFVEQFFGPGTRLTVL.

The V gene is TRBV28, the J gene TRBJ2-7, with D hard to call. V gave up 8 bases and J gave up 0 bases, with 17 bases separating them. In germline, CDR1 is MDHEN, CDR2 SYDVKM. The CDR3 spans 15 residues. The CDR3 here is CASYGMERSSYEQYF. CDR3 nucleotide sequence: TGTGCCAGCTATGGTATGGAGAGGAGCTCCTACGAGCAGTACTTC.